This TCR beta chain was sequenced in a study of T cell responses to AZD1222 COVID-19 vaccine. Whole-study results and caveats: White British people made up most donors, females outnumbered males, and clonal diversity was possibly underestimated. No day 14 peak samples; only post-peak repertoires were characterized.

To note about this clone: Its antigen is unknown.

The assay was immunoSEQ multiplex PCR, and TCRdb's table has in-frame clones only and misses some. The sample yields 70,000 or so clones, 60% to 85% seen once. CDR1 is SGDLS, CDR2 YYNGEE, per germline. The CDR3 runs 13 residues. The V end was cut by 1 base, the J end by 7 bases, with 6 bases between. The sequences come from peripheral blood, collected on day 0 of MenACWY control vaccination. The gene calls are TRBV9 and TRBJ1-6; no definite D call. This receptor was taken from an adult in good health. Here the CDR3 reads CASSVFKNSPLHF. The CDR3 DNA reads TGTGCCAGCAGCGTATTTAAGAATTCACCCCTCCACTTT.